Following are 16 T cell receptor beta chains from one sample sequenced in a study of blood T cell repertoires in COVID-19. TCRdb's table, derived via immunoSEQ multiplex PCR, lists solely in-frame clones and lacks some. Of some 400,000 clones listed, approximately 91% are singletons. The sample taken for sequencing was PBMCs or T cells enriched from blood (not recorded which). These receptors were obtained from a woman between 40 and 55 years old who had been exposed to COVID-19.

The rearrangement uses TRBV30 and TRBJ1-1; D is possibly TRBD1 (6 bases). CDR3 length: 13 residues. Between the trimmed V and J ends, which lost 4 bases and 4 bases, there was a span of 13 bases. From germline, CDR1 is GTSNPN and CDR2 SVGIG (reference sequence). The CDR3 bases are TGTGCCTGGACTGGCAGGGGATTCACTGAAGCTTTCTTT. Protein: CAWTGRGFTEAFF.

The chain has TRBV3-1 (or the pseudogene TRBV3-2) and TRBJ1-2, with a possible D match to TRBD1 (6 bases). CDR3 length equals 13 residues. V was clipped by 6 bases and J by 2 bases, with 10 bases between them. Germline values: CDR1 LGHDT, CDR2 YNNKEL (reference sequence). CDR3 residues: CASRDTGNYGYTF. In DNA, the CDR3 is TGTGCCAGCAGGGATACAGGGAACTATGGCTACACCTTC.

The chain links TRBV10-3 to TRBJ1-2; D perhaps matches TRBD1 (6 bases). CDR3 size: 13 residues. The germline V gene encodes CDR1 ENHRY and CDR2 SYGVKD. The V gene lost 8 bases and the J gene lost 6 bases, with 16 bases spanning the gap. CDR3 DNA sequence: TGTGCCATCGGTGGGGGCCAGGGGAATGGCTACACCTTC. It translates to CAIGGGQGNGYTF.

For the CDR3, the DNA is TGTGCCAGCGAAGGCGACTCCCTTGGTCGCCGAAACTCTGGAAACACCATATATTTT. It yields the protein CASEGDSLGRRNSGNTIYF. This sequence joins TRBV2 and TRBJ1-3; no firm D call. Germline CDR1 reads SNHLY; CDR2 reads FYNNEI. The CDR3 is made up of 19 amino acids. Trimming pared 8 bases from V and 0 bases from J, leaving 26 bases between.

This clone was counted a few times. Other DNA sequences from this sample encode an identical CDR3 as well. The chain has TRBV4-3 and TRBJ1-1, with 10 positions matching TRBD1. Per the germline V gene, CDR1 is LGHNA and CDR2 is YSLEER. V trimming: 0 bases; J trimming: 5 bases; junction bases outside the gene matches: 3. The CDR3 contains 15 residues. CDR3 protein: CASSQDRDRGTEAFF. The CDR3 DNA is TGCGCCAGCAGCCAAGATAGGGACAGGGGTACTGAAGCTTTCTTT.

The chain recombines TRBV28 with TRBJ1-2, with TRBD1 identical over 8 bases. Germline CDR1 reads MDHEN; CDR2 reads SYDVKM. The CDR3 has 17 residues. V trimming: 6 bases; J trimming: 3 bases; junction bases outside the gene matches: 15. The CDR3 DNA is TGTGCCAGCAGCTCGCCTCTCGGGGACAGGTCTGACTATGGCTACACCTTC. It yields the protein CASSSPLGDRSDYGYTF.

The V and J genes are TRBV19 and TRBJ2-7; TRBD2 matches 8 bases. The CDR3 contains 15 residues. The junction had 13 bases not matched to a gene; V was cut back by 8 bases and J by 4 bases. Germline loops: CDR1 LNHDA, CDR2 SQIVND (reference sequence). This CDR3 reads CASANPGTRGYEQYF. The CDR3 DNA is TGTGCCAGTGCCAATCCCGGGACTAGAGGGTACGAGCAGTACTTC.

The V gene is TRBV9, the J gene TRBJ2-1, with TRBD2 matching over 11 bases. After removal of 2 bases from V and 5 bases from J, the junction contained 9 bases not matched to a gene. From germline, CDR1 is SGDLS and CDR2 YYNGEE. The CDR3 is made up of 17 amino acids. The CDR3 DNA follows: TGTGCCAGCAGCGTGGTCCCACTAGCGGGAGAGAACAATGAGCAGTTCTTC. This translates into CASSVVPLAGENNEQFF.

The genes are TRBV18 and TRBJ1-2, with D unresolved. The V end was cut by 6 bases, the J end by 4 bases, with 6 bases between. This CDR3 is built from 11 residues. Germline values: CDR1 KGHSH, CDR2 LQKENI. CDR3 residues: CASSQFYGYTF. DNA of the CDR3: TGTGCCAGCTCTCAGTTCTATGGCTACACCTTC.

The chain links TRBV29-1 to TRBJ2-1; no clear D. The CDR3 runs to 14 residues. Trimming left V 1 base short and J 0 bases short, with 7 bases between. Germline V gene sequence: CDR1 SQVTM, CDR2 ANQGSEA. The CDR3 reads CSVEVSGSYNEQFF. The CDR3 nucleotides read TGCAGCGTTGAAGTATCCGGCTCCTACAATGAGCAGTTCTTC.

This chain connects TRBV19 to TRBJ2-7, with D uncertain. CDR1 LNHDA and CDR2 SQIVND come from the germline V gene (reference sequence). CDR3 length: 12 amino acids. V lost 0 bases and J lost 6, with 6 bases in between. CDR3 residues: CASSIDESEQYF. The CDR3 DNA reads as TGTGCCAGTAGTATAGATGAGAGCGAGCAGTACTTC. Supplemented by reference TRBV19 and TRBJ2-7, the full variable domain reads DGGITQSPKYLFRKEGQNVTLSCEQNLNHDAMYWYRQDPGQGLRLIYYSQIVNDFQKGDIAEGYSVSREKKESFPLTVTSAQKNPTAFYLCASSIDESEQYFGPGTRLTVT.

The CDR3 coding sequence is TGTGCAGCACCGGGTCATCAGACGGAGACCCAGTACTTC. Translation gives CAAPGHQTETQYF. The V and J genes are TRBV30 and TRBJ2-5, with D uncertain. The CDR3 extends over 13 amino acids. From germline, CDR1 is GTSNPN and CDR2 SVGIG (reference sequence).

The CDR3 nucleotides are TGTGCCAGCAGTGACAGAGAATTCTTACAGGGGCGTAGCAATCAGCCCCAGCATTTT. Amino acids: CASSDREFLQGRSNQPQHF. V is TRBV6-4 and J is TRBJ1-5; the match to TRBD1 covers 7 bases. Germline trimming cut 2 bases from V and 0 bases from J; bases unmatched to any gene: 13. Germline V gene lookup returns CDR1 MRHNA and CDR2 SNTAGT. The CDR3 length is 19 residues.

This chain uses TRBV7-2 with TRBJ2-2, with TRBD1 identical over 7 bases. CDR1 SGHTA and CDR2 FQGNSA come from the germline V gene. The CDR3 spans 14 residues. J was trimmed by 5 bases and V by 5 bases; bases with no gene match: 5. The CDR3 here is CASSHYRGTGELFF. In nucleotides, the CDR3 is TGTGCCAGCAGCCATTACAGGGGTACCGGGGAGCTGTTTTTT.

The chain combines TRBV19 with TRBJ1-5, with 7 positions matching TRBD1. V was pared by 6 bases and J by 6 bases, with 14 bases of the junction left unmatched. The germline V gene encodes CDR1 LNHDA and CDR2 SQIVND (reference sequence). The CDR3 length is 16 residues. CDR3 bases: TGTGCCAGTAGCCTACGGGGGCAGGGGGTAGGTCAGCCCCAGCATTTT. This sequence encodes CASSLRGQGVGQPQHF.

This chain connects TRBV7-9 to TRBJ2-1; 11 nucleotides match TRBD2. Germline loops: CDR1 SEHNR, CDR2 FQNEAQ (reference sequence). The CDR3 has 14 residues. V lost 2 bases, J lost 9 bases, and 3 bases stayed unmatched. CDR3 DNA: TGTGCCAGCAGCTTACTAGCGGGGGGCGGTGAGCAGTTCTTC. It specifies CASSLLAGGGEQFF.